This T cell receptor (beta chain) was found in a study of shared clonotypes between healthy human individuals. Division of CD4+ cells produced a CD45RA+ naive subset and a CD45RA-negative memory subset. J lost 2 bases, V lost 6 bases, and 8 bases had no gene match. Germline lookup yields CDR1 MNHEY and CDR2 SMNVEV (reference sequence). The CDR3 runs to 15 residues. Genomic DNA of every subset was divided equally among multiple immunoSEQ plates. The table came from immunoSEQ multiplex PCR; TCRdb's copy has only in-frame clones and leaves some out. Of around 2,000,000 clones in the sample, roughly 95% are singletons; the top ten hold 0.1% to 0.15%.

The chain carries TRBV27 and TRBJ1-1, with 8 bases fitting TRBD1. The source of this sequence is a man aged 18 to 30 in good health. The sequencing sample was made of naive CD4+ T cells sorted from blood. Regarding subset: CD45RA+ positively selected. The CDR3 sequence is CASSGTGNINTEAFF. CDR3 bases: TGTGCCAGCAGCGGGACAGGAAACATTAACACTGAAGCTTTCTTT.